A selection of T cell receptor beta chains follows, all from one sample in a study of early T cells in non-severe SARS-CoV-2 infection. TCRdb used MiXCR to reprocess the 5' RACE reads, holding one entry per CDR3 protein. The table lists fewer than 55,000 distinct CDR3 sequences, roughly 4.2% of them singletons. Input material: whole blood. The receptor set was obtained from an adult who was a healthcare worker with PCR-confirmed SARS-CoV-2 infection or an uninfected control (not recorded which). Each CDR3 is given with its conserved first and last residue. The order of the fields is J gene, clone size, D gene, V gene, CDR3 protein, CDR3 DNA. The D gene is left open where the match is weak. Clone size, where shown, is once, few, many, or a class for clones that have expanded.

J: TRBJ1-5; size: many; D: TRBD1; V: TRBV12-3/TRBV12-4; CDR3: CASSFSRDRNQPQHF; DNA: TGTGCCAGCAGTTTTAGTAGGGACAGGAATCAGCCCCAGCATTTT
J: TRBJ1-1; size: many; D: -; V: TRBV12-3/TRBV12-4; CDR3: CASSPNTGWSTEAFF; DNA: TGTGCCAGCAGCCCCAACACAGGGTGGAGCACTGAAGCTTTCTTT
J: TRBJ2-7; size: -; D: -; V: TRBV7-9; CDR3: CASSSFRVPYEQYF; DNA: TGTGCCAGCAGCTCGTTCAGGGTACCCTACGAGCAGTACTTC
J: TRBJ1-3; size: -; D: -; V: TRBV4-1; CDR3: CASSQGTAGNTIYF; DNA: TGCGCCAGCAGCCAAGGGACGGCTGGAAACACCATATATTTT
J: TRBJ2-1; size: many; D: TRBD2; V: TRBV10-3; CDR3: CAIQEAGGHNEQFF; DNA: TGTGCCATCCAGGAGGCGGGGGGGCACAATGAGCAGTTCTTC
J: TRBJ2-5; size: many; D: -; V: TRBV7-9; CDR3: CASSFPTSSGRMTETQYF; DNA: TGTGCCAGCAGCTTTCCGACCTCCTCCGGACGTATGACAGAGACCCAGTACTTC
J: TRBJ2-2; size: few; D: TRBD1; V: TRBV24-1; CDR3: CATSPGQGSSFLAGELFF; DNA: TGTGCCACCAGTCCGGGACAGGGAAGTAGTTTTTTGGCCGGGGAGCTGTTTTTT
J: TRBJ1-1; size: many; D: -; V: TRBV2; CDR3: CASRRTYGFGTEAFF; DNA: TGTGCCAGCCGCAGGACGTATGGGTTTGGAACTGAAGCTTTCTTT
J: TRBJ1-4; size: many; D: TRBD1; V: TRBV18; CDR3: CASSQGAFNEKLFF; DNA: TGTGCCAGCTCACAGGGGGCCTTTAATGAAAAACTGTTTTTT
J: TRBJ2-1; size: many; D: TRBD1; V: TRBV25-1; CDR3: CASRLTGTGLSEQFF; DNA: TGTGCCAGCAGACTTACCGGGACAGGGTTGAGTGAGCAGTTCTTC